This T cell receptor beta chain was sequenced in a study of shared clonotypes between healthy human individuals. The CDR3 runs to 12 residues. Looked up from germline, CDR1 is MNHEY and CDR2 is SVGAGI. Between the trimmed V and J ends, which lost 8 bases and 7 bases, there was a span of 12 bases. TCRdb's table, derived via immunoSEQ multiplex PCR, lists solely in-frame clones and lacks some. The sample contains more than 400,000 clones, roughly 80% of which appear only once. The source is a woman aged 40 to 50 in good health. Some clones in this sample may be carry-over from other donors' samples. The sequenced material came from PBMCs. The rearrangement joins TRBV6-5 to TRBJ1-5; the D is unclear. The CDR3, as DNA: TGTGCCAGCGGACGCGGCGGACAGCCCCAGCATTTT. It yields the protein CASGRGGQPQHF.